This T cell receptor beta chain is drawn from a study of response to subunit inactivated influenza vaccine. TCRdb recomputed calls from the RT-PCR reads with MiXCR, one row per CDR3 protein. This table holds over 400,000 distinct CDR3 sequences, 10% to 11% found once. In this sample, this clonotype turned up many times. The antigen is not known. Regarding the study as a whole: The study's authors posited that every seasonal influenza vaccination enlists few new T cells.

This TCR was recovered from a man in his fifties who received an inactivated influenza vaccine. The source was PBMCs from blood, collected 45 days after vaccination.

The CDR3 nucleotides read TGTGCCATCAGTGAGTCGACCCCAGCGGGGGCCTTCACAGATACGCAGTATTTT. As protein: CAISESTPAGAFTDTQYF. The gene calls are TRBV10-3 and TRBJ2-3; 8 bases match TRBD2. CDR1 is ENHRY, CDR2 SYGVKD, per germline. J was trimmed by 2 bases and V by 0 bases; bases with no gene match: 10. The CDR3 consists of 18 residues.